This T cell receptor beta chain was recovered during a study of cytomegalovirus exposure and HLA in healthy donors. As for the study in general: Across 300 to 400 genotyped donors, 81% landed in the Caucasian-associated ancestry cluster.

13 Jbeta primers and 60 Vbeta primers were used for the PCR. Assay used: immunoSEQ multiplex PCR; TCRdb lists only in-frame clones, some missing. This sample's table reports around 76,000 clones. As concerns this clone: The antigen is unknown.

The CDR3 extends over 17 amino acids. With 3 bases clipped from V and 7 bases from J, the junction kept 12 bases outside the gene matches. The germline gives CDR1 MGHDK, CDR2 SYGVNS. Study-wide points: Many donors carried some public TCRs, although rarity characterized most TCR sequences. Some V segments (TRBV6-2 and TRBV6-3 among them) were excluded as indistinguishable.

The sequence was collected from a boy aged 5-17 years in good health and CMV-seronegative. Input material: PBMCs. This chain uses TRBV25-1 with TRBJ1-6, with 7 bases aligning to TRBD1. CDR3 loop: CASSDHSGTAYNSPLHF. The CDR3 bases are TGTGCCAGCAGTGATCACTCCGGGACAGCTTACAATTCACCCCTCCACTTT.